This TCR beta chain came from a study of regulatory T cells in long-lasting Graves disease (dated by TCRdb to about 2021). Study-wide context: Antithyroid drugs had been taken for less than 3 months by newly diagnosed Graves' disease patients. Peripheral blood TCR sequencing and RNA sequencing compared persistent Graves' disease patients with newly diagnosed Graves' disease patients. The study took place in China and was registered as a clinical trial. A total of around 35 samples were covered by TCR sequencing, comprising around 13 persistent and about 20 newly diagnosed Graves' disease patients. The study at large found these results: As a limitation, the authors acknowledged that the small sample size may reduce accuracy. Lower TCR Shannon entropy and fewer highly expanded clones were observed in persistent Graves' disease patients than in newly diagnosed patients, which suggested clonal expansion. Persistent patients shared more public clonotypes among themselves (around 2,500) than newly diagnosed patients did (about 970). Only the TCR beta chain was sequenced and analyzed. Only peripheral blood was studied, because thyroid tissue, the primary lesion, was inaccessible. Persistent disease showed preferential use of TRBV28, TRBJ1-2 and TRBJ2-5, whereas newly diagnosed disease favored TRBV20-1 and TRBJ2-1.

The library came from multiplex PCR. Instrument used: Illumina HiSeq 4000. To build TCR beta libraries, CDR3 regions were amplified by Arm-PCR using iRepertoire HTBI primers. Gel purification was performed on PCR products prior to sequencing. The authors' pipeline ran thus. A total of some 65 TRBV and approximately 13 TRBJ segments were identified across samples and were used for gene usage analysis of CDR3 amino acid clonotypes. COPE and FqMerger were used to merge the filtered high-quality paired reads into contigs. BLAST was used to align contigs to the IMGT TRBV, TRBD and TRBJ reference genes, and CDR3 was defined following IMGT. Any clonotype with a frequency above 0.1% was classified as a highly expanded clone. Shannon entropy served as the measure of repertoire diversity, while the Gini coefficient captured V-J evenness. Public clonotypes were defined as clonotypes shared by more than one individual. TCRdb redid the processing of the public reads, applying fastp at Q25 and MiXCR, and retained in-frame beta chains. CDR3 protein sequences are deduplicated, and each keeps its most common genes and DNA. What appears here as the V and J calls and clone size reflects TCRdb's work, not the paper's. This sample lists 360,000 or so distinct CDR3 sequences; around 17% were detected once. 25% to 30% of the sample is in the top ten clones.

The time point label of this sample denotes: newly diagnosed GD, antithyroid drugs for less than 3 months. RNA was extracted from PBMCs in TRIzol for both TCR sequencing and RNA sequencing. The diagnosis of Graves' disease followed American Thyroid Association guidelines. Patients for the study were recruited at an endocrinology department in Xi'an, China. Each patient gave approximately 9.7 milliliters of peripheral blood, collected in an EDTA anticoagulant tube. PBMCs were isolated by Ficoll Paque Plus density gradient separation without further T cell sorting. An Agilent 2100 Bioanalyzer and agarose gel were used to check RNA quality, while a NanoDrop 2000 measured RNA concentration. The CDR3 measures 16 amino acids from cysteine to phenylalanine. The read is trimmed to its CDR3 DNA, 48 bases read in frame from base 1. CDR1 and CDR2, per the germline V gene, are MNHEY and SVGAGI. Trimming leaves V shorter by 4 bases and J shorter by 4 bases, with the junction holding 10 bases beyond the gene matches.

Details on this clonotype: The target of this receptor is not known. No much larger clonotype is one base removed from it; base qualities were not supplied.

Separately, the same data were catalogued under a study of T cells in Graves' hyperthyroidism and ophthalmopathy. The second study reports: A patient counted as having stable Graves' hyperthyroidism if no progression to ophthalmopathy occurred over 18 months of follow-up. Hyperthyroidism patients were aged 18 to 65 years and newly diagnosed, with disease duration of less than 2 months. Patients with uncontrolled infections, other autoimmune diseases, pregnancy or lactation were excluded. Clinical symptoms, serum thyroxine and TRAb, thyroid ultrasound, and orbital computed tomography formed the basis for the diagnoses. The TCR CDR3 was subjected to a first round of RT-PCR using the HTBI primer set and the Qiagen OneStep RT-PCR kit. Most expanded thyroid clonotypes (frequency above 0.001) were also found in blood, which suggests that blood repertoires may mirror thyroid immune responses. In cross-validation, a model built on a 13 V-J signature told ophthalmopathy apart from stable hyperthyroidism with 85% to 90% sensitivity and roughly 81% specificity, and in testing the same model reached 80%/75%. In validation, progression to ophthalmopathy was predicted by the model with nearly 71% sensitivity and 72.22% specificity, a median of around 5.9 months before onset. To identify TCR V-J signatures that set the groups apart, the researchers used a discovery cohort of about a hundred patients, made up of under 45 with Graves' ophthalmopathy and about 60 with stable Graves' hyperthyroidism. Whether ophthalmopathy could be predicted prospectively was tested in an independent validation cohort made up of under 20 hyperthyroidism patients plus 17 patients who later progressed to ophthalmopathy. The 75 to 100 discovery patients were divided at random into training and test sets in a 7:3 ratio. The study also compared thyroid tissue and blood T-cell repertoires from several Graves' hyperthyroidism patients. Once sampling was done, hyperthyroidism patients were given methimazole at a starting dose of 30 mg daily, whereas ophthalmopathy patients were given high-dose intravenous methylprednisolone. A second multiplex PCR round built the libraries, followed by size selection and purification. Paired-end sequencing of the libraries was performed with 100 bp reads on an Illumina HiSeq2000. SOAPnuke was used to process the raw data, removing reads that contained adapters or uncalled bases, had a mean Phred below 15, or lacked an exact match to the constant primer or identifier. COPE v1.2.5 was used to merge the high-quality paired reads, and each unique nucleotide sequence was defined as a clonotype. Clonotypes were aligned to IMGT TRBV, TRBD and TRBJ reference segments using MiTCR v1.1. The analysis was restricted to V-J combinations with a frequency above 0.0001, which together covered around 99% of the repertoires. The TCS score was defined as F50 (clonal expansion) divided by E x V (chaos), with BLOSUM62-based TCRdist calculated between CDR3 peptides within each V-J. Welch's t-statistics and random forest reduced 500 to 550 V-J features to roughly 13, which were used in a naive Bayes classifier (R e1071). No statistical method was used to fix the sample size in advance, and group allocation was not hidden from the investigators. TCR Vbeta CDR3 sequencing of 120 to 150 peripheral blood samples (more than 40 ophthalmopathy, over 70 hyperthyroidism and some 17 progressor patients) is reported in the paper.

The chain is made from TRBV6-5 and TRBJ2-7, and TRBD1 aligns with 10 junction nucleotides. The sequence was obtained from a man aged 40-49 years with Graves disease. Donor details come from another sample of the same person, matched by shared clones. Source: peripheral blood mononuclear cells (PBMCs), taken at new diagnosis, from a patient treated with antithyroid drugs. The DNA is TGTGCCAGCAGTTCCAGCCCCTCGGGACAGGGGTACGAGCAGTACTTC. This gives the protein CASSSSPSGQGYEQYF.